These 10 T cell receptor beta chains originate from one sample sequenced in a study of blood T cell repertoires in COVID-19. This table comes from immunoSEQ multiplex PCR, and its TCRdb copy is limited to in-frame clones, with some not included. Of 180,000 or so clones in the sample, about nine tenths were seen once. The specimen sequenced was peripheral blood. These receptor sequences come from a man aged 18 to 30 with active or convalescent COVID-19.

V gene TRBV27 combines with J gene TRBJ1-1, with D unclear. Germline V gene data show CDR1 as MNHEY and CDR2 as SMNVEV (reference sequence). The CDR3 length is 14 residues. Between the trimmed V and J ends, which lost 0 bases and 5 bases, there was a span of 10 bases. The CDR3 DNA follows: TGTGCCAGCAGTTTATCGGGCCCCCAGACTGAAGCTTTCTTT. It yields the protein CASSLSGPQTEAFF.

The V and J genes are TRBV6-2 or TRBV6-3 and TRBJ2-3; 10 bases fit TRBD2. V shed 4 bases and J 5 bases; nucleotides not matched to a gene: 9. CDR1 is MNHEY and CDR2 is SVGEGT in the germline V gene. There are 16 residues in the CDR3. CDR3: CASSSLQREGRDTQYF. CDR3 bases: TGTGCCAGCAGTTCTCTTCAGCGGGAGGGGCGAGATACGCAGTATTTT.

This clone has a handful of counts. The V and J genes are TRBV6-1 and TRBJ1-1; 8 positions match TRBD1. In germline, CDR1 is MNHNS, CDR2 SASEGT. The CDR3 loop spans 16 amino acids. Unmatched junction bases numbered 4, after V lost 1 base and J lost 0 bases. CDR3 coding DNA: TGTGCCAGCAGTGAAGTTCAGGGGGCCATGAACACTGAAGCTTTCTTT. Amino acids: CASSEVQGAMNTEAFF.

CDR3 in DNA: TGCGCCAGCAGCTTGGAATTTTCTAGCGGGATATATTCCTACAATGAGCAGTTCTTC. Translated, it gives CASSLEFSSGIYSYNEQFF. This chain connects TRBV5-1 to TRBJ2-1, with 9 bases matching TRBD2. V lost 0 bases, J lost 1 base, and 11 bases stayed unmatched. Germline V CDR1 and CDR2: SGHRS, YFSETQ. CDR3 length: 19 residues.

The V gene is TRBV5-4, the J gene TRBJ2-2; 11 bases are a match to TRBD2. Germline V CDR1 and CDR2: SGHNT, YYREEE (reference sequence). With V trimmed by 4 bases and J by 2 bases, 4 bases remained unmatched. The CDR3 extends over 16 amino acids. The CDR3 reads CASSPGLAGNTGELFF. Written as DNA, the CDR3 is TGTGCCAGCAGCCCTGGACTAGCGGGCAACACCGGGGAGCTGTTTTTT.

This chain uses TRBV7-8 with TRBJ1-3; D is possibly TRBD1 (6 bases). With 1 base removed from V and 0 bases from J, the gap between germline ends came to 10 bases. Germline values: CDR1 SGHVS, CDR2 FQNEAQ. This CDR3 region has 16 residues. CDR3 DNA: TGTGCCAGCAGCTTAGACAGGGTGGTCTCTGGAAACACCATATATTTT. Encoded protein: CASSLDRVVSGNTIYF.

The CDR3 spells CASSEARVGTGELFF. The CDR3 region has the DNA TGTGCCAGCAGTGAAGCGCGCGTCGGGACCGGGGAGCTGTTTTTT. The chain recombines TRBV2 with TRBJ2-2; D unresolved. With 0 bases removed from V and 5 bases from J, the gap between germline ends came to 10 bases. From germline, CDR1 is SNHLY and CDR2 FYNNEI. The CDR3 is 15 residues long.

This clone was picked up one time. In DNA form, the CDR3 reads TGTGCCAGCAGCTCGCCGACTAGCGGGGATTCCGGGGAGCTGTTTTTT. It translates to CASSSPTSGDSGELFF. The rearrangement uses TRBV11-3 and TRBJ2-2, with 11 positions matching TRBD2. Germline-derived CDR1 and CDR2 are SGHNT and YENEEA. With 4 bases clipped from V and 6 bases from J, the junction kept 7 bases outside the gene matches. The CDR3 totals 16 residues.

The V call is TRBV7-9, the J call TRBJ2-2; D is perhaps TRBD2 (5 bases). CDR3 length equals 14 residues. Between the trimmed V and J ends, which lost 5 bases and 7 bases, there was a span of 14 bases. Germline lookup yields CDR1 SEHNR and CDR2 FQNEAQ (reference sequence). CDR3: CASSPSFGLGELFF. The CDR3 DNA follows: TGTGCCAGCAGCCCCAGTTTTGGACTCGGGGAGCTGTTTTTT.

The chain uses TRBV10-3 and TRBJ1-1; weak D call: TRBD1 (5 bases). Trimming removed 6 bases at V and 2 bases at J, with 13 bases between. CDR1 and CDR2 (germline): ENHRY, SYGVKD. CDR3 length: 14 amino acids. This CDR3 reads CAISPDIQNTEAFF. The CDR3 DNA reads TGTGCCATCAGCCCGGACATCCAAAACACTGAAGCTTTCTTT.